The clone carrying this T cell receptor (beta chain) has only a few counts. Its antigen is not known. The entry originates in a study of blood T cells in healthy people across ages. As for the study in general: About one barcoded beta molecule per two T cells was the capture yield of template switching.

The use of a sample-barcoded 5' primer and a J-beta primer mix characterized a second PCR of about 6 to 12 cycles. Every molecule of cDNA carried a tag from a template-switch adaptor with 12 random nucleotides. TCRdb recomputed calls from the 5' RACE reads with MiXCR, one row per CDR3 protein. The sample consists of over a million distinct CDR3 sequences, 35% to 50% of them appearing once. General observations from the study: PBMCs went unsorted, and a conclusive naive versus antigen-experienced comparison was therefore prevented. TCR beta diversity tracked closely with naive T cell percentage.

Trimming stripped 5 bases from V and 11 bases from J, with 17 bases between. Germline loops: CDR1 MDHEN, CDR2 SYDVKM. The CDR3 spans 13 residues. Sequenced sample: blood. The TCR sequence derives from a woman between 55 and 75 years old in good health. The genes are TRBV28 and TRBJ2-3, with D unresolved. DNA of the CDR3: TGTGCCAGCAGTGCCCCACCGCGCCGAAGGCAGTATTTT. It codes for CASSAPPRRRQYF.